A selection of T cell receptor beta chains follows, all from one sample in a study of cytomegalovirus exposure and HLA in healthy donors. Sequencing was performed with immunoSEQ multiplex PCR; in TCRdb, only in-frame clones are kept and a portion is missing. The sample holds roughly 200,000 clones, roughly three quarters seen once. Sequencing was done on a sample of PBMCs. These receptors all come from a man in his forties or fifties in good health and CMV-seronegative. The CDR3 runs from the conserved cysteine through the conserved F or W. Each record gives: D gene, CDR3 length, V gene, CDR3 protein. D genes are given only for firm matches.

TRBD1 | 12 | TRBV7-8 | CASSLQGYEQYF
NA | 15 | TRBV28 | CASSLAGTGSYEQYF
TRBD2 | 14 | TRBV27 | CASSSGLSPDTQYF
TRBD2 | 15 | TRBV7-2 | CASSLSGSRFGELFF
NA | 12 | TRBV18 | CASSPAGQLWIF
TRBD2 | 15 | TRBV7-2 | CASSLGLAGGQIQYF
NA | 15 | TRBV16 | CASSQISHPNQPQHF
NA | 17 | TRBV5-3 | CARAGGHFQICTDTQYF
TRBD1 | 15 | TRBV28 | CASSPTGGSTDTQYF
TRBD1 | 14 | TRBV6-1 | CASRLDRAGNTIYF
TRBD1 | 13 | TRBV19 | CASSGQGTYGYTF
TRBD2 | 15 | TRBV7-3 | CASSPRGVSTDTQYF
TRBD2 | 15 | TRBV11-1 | CASRASGSGSDTQYF
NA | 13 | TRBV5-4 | CASSSTTTYEQYF
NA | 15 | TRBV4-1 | CASSQEPNLGGGYTF
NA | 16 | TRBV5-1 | CASSLSQGMETDTQYF
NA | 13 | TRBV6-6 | CASSYSYTDTQYF
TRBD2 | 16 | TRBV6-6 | CASSYSKVAGPMGQYF
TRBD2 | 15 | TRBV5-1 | CASSLYSGTGAIQYF
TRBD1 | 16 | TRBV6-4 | CASSAGTGVTNEKLFF
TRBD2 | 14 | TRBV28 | CASSLRAGGREQYF
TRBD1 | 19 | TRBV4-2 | CASSQPGGLGWDRGYEQFF
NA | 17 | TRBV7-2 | CASSSQTGRSSGNTIYF
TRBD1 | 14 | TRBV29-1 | CSVFGQDFGNGYTF
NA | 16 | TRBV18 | CASSPGQGKGGNTIYF
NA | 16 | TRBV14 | CASSLNWAARYNEQFF
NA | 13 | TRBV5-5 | CASSLGLSGELFF
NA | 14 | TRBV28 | CASSPIRSTDTQYF
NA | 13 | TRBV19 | CASGQGLGTEAFF
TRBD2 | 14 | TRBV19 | CASSVLAGGNEQFF
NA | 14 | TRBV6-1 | CASSDGRLSYEQYF